A single sample is the source of the 4 T cell receptor beta chains below, sequenced in a study of blood T cells in healthy people across ages. Through a sample-barcoded 5' primer and a J-beta primer mix, a second PCR was run for 7 to 11 cycles. MiXCR, applied by TCRdb to the 5' RACE reads, yields one record per CDR3 protein. The table lists approximately 730,000 distinct CDR3 sequences, more than 40% of them singletons. Sequenced sample: blood. Source of these receptors: an older woman in good health.

This chain connects TRBV7-2 to TRBJ1-4, with D perhaps TRBD1 (6 bases). The germline V gene encodes CDR1 SGHTA and CDR2 FQGNSA. The germline V and J ends were trimmed by 1 base and 12 bases, with 15 bases remaining between them. CDR3 length equals 14 residues. In nucleotides, the CDR3 is TGTGCCAGCAGCTTAGGGGGGGCCCAACCAGAACTGTTTTTT. It encodes CASSLGGAQPELFF. Full variable domain (rest looked up from reference TRBV7-2 and TRBJ1-4): GAGVSQSPSNKVTEKGKDVELRCDPISGHTALYWYRQSLGQGLEFLIYFQGNSAPDKSGLPSDRFSAERTGGSVSTLTIQRTQQEDSAVYLCASSLGGAQPELFFGSGTQLSVL.

V gene TRBV6-2 or TRBV6-3 combines with J gene TRBJ1-5, with D possibly matching TRBD1 (5 bases). The CDR3 spans 15 residues. V shed 6 bases and J shed 4 bases, with 16 bases lying between them. CDR1 is MNHEY and CDR2 is SVGEGT in the germline V gene. Here the CDR3 reads CASSARDGGNQPQHF. For the CDR3, the DNA is TGTGCCAGCAGCGCCAGGGATGGGGGGAATCAGCCCCAGCATTTT.

The chain carries TRBV9 and TRBJ1-5; D is uncertain. CDR3 length: 14 residues. The V gene's germline CDR1 is SGDLS and CDR2 YYNGEE. V gave up 0 bases and J gave up 0 bases, with 4 bases separating them. CDR3 coding DNA: TGTGCCAGCAGCGTAGAGAATAGCAATCAGCCCCAGCATTTT. Translating it yields CASSVENSNQPQHF. The full variable domain, rest sourced from reference TRBV9 and TRBJ1-5, is DSGVTQTPKHLITATGQRVTLRCSPRSGDLSVYWYQQSLDQGLQFLIQYYNGEERAKGNILERFSAQQFPDLHSELNLSSLELGDSALYFCASSVENSNQPQHFGDGTRLSIL.

About this clonotype: Just one base apart from a much larger clone, this may be a read error. Written as DNA, the CDR3 is TGCAGCGTCGACGCGAATTACGAGCAGTTCTTC. Its protein is CSVDANYEQFF. The V call is TRBV29-1, the J call TRBJ2-1, with D unclear. The CDR3 sequence is 11 residues long. In germline, CDR1 is SQVTM, CDR2 ANQGSEA. Trimming shortened V by 6 bases and J by 10 bases, and 13 bases separated the two germline ends.